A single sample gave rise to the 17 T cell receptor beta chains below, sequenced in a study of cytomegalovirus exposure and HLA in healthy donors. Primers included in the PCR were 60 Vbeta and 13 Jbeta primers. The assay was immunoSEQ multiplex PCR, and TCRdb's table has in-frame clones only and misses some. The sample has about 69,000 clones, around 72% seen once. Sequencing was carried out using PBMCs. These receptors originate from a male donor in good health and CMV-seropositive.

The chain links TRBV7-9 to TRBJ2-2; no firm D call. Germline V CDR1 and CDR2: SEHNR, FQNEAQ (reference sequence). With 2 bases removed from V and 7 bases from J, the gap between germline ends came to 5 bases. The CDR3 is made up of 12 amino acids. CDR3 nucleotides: TGTGCCAGCAGCTTATCCCTCGGGGAGCTGTTTTTT. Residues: CASSLSLGELFF.

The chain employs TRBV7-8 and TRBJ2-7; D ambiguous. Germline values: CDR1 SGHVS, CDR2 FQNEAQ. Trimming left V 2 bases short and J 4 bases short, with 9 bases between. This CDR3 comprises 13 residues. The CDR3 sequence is CASSLSLIYEQYF. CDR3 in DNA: TGTGCCAGCAGCTTATCACTGATATACGAGCAGTACTTC.

The chain's CDR3 is CASSPGANTEAFF. The CDR3 region has the DNA TGTGCCAGCTCACCGGGGGCGAACACTGAAGCTTTCTTT. The J gene is TRBJ1-1, the V gene TRBV18; the D gene is possibly TRBD1 (6 bases). Germline-derived CDR1 and CDR2 are KGHSH and LQKENI. Trimming stripped 3 bases from V and 1 base from J, with 6 bases between. This CDR3 is 13 amino acids long.

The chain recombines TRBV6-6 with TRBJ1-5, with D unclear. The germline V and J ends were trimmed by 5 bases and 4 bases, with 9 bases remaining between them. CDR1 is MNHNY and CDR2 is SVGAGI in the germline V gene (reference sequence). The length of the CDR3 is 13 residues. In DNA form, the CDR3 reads TGTGCCAGCAGTCAGGTGCCGAATCAGCCCCAGCATTTT. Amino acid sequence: CASSQVPNQPQHF.

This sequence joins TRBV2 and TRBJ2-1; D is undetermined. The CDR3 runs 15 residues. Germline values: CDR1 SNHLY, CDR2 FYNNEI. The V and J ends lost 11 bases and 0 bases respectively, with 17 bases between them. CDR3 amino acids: CACEENPSSYNEQFF. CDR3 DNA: TGTGCCTGCGAAGAAAACCCAAGCTCCTACAATGAGCAGTTCTTC.

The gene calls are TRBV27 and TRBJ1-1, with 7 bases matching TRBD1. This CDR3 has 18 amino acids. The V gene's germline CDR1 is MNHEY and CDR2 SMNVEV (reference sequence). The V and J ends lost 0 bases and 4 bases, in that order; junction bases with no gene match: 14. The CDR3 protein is CASSLSQLQTGIGTEAFF. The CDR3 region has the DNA TGTGCCAGCAGTTTATCTCAACTCCAGACAGGGATCGGCACTGAAGCTTTCTTT.

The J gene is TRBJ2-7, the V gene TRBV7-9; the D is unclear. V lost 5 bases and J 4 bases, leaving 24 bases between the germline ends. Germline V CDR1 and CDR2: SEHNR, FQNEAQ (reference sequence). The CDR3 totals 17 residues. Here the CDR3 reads CASSPPGMGKRLYEQYF. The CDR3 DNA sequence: TGTGCCAGCAGCCCGCCCGGCATGGGTAAGAGGCTTTACGAGCAGTACTTC.

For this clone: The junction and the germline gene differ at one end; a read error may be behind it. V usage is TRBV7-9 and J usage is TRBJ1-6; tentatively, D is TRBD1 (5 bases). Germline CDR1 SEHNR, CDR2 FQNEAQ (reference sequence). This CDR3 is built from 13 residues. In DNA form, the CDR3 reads TGTTCCAGCAGCTTAGAAGGGGATTCACCCCTCCACTTT. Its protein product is CSSSLEGDSPLHF.

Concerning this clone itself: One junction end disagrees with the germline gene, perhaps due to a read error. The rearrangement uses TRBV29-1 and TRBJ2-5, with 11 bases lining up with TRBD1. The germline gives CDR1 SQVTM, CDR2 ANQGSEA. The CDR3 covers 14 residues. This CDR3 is CSVELGTGGEPQYF. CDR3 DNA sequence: TGCAGCGTTGAATTGGGGACAGGGGGAGAGCCCCAGTACTTC.

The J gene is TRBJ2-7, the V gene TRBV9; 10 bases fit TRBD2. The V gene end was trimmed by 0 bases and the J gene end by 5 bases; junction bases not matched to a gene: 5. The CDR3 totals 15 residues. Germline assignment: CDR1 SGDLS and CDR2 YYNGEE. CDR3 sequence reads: CASSVGGSGRDEQYF. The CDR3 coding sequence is TGTGCCAGCAGCGTAGGAGGGAGCGGGAGGGACGAGCAGTACTTC.

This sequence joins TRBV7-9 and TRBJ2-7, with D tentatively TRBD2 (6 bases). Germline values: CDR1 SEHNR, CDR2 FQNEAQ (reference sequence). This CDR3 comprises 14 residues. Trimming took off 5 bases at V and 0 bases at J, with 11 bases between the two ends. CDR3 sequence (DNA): TGTGCCAGCAGCCATGGGACTGCCTCCTACGAGCAGTACTTC. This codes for CASSHGTASYEQYF.

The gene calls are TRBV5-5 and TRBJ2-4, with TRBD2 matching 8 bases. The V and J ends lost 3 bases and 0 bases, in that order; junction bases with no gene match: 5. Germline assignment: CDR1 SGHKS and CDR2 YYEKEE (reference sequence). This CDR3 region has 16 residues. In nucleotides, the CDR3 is TGTGCCAGCAGCTACTTTAGCGGGAAAGCCAAAAACATTCAGTACTTC. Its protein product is CASSYFSGKAKNIQYF.

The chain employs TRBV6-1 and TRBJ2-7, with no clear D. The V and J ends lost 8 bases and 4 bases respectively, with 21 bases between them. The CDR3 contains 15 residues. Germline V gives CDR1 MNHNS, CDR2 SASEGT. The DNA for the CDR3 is TGTGCCAGCCAGAAGGTGGGCAGGCATCAGTACGAGCAGTACTTC. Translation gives CASQKVGRHQYEQYF.

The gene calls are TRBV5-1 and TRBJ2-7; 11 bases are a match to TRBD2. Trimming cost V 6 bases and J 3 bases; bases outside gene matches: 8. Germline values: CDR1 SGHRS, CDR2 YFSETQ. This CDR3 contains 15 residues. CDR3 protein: CASTERGTSGYEQYF. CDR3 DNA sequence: TGCGCCAGCACCGAGAGGGGGACTAGCGGCTACGAGCAGTACTTC.

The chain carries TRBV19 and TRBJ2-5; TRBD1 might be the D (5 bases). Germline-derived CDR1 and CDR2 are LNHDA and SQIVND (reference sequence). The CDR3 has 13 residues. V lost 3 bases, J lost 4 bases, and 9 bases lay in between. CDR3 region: CASSMTQGETQYF. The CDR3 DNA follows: TGTGCCAGTAGTATGACCCAGGGAGAGACCCAGTACTTC.

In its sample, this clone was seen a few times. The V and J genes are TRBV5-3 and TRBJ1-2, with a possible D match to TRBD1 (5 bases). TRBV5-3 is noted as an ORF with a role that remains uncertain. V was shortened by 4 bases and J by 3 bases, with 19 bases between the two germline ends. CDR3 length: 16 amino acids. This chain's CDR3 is CARSPGPRRGDYGYTF. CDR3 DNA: TGTGCCAGAAGCCCTGGGCCTCGTCGGGGGGACTATGGCTACACCTTC.

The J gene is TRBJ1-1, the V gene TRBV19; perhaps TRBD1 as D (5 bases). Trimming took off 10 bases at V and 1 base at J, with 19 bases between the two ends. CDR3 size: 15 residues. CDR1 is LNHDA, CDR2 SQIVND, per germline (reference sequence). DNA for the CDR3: TGTGCCACCCAGGGCGCCTCGGCAGGGAACACTGAAGCTTTCTTT. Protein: CATQGASAGNTEAFF.